The rows below give T cell receptor beta chains drawn from one sample of a study of OX40 agonist ivuxolimab in advanced cancers. This table comes from immunoSEQ multiplex PCR, and its TCRdb copy is limited to in-frame clones, with some not included. In the table there are 15,000 to 20,000 clones, 86% of which are singletons. The sequencing here drew on CD4+ or CD8+ T cells sorted from blood, taken in a trial of the OX40 agonist ivuxolimab. These receptors were collected from an adult with an advanced solid tumor such as melanoma, head and neck, liver or kidney cancer. Both conserved end residues are part of each CDR3. A D gene is named only where the DNA matches it firmly. A row's size may be missing; if present it is once, few, many or a size class.

CDR3 protein	CDR3 DNA	clone size	J gene	D gene	V gene
CASGAGVNTEAFF	TGTGCCAGCGGAGCGGGAGTCAACACTGAAGCTTTCTTT	-	TRBJ1-1	-	TRBV27
CASSLGRRVRGTDTQYF	TGTGCCAGCAGCTTAGGCCGGCGGGTAAGAGGGACAGATACGCAGTATTTT	-	TRBJ2-3	-	TRBV13
CASSQEAVAGDEQFF	TGCGCCAGCAGCCAAGAGGCTGTGGCGGGCGATGAGCAGTTCTTC	few	TRBJ2-1	-	TRBV4-3
CASSPLRNEAFF	TGTGCCAGCAGCCCCCTAAGAAATGAAGCTTTCTTT	-	TRBJ1-1	-	TRBV11-2
CATTDPTGLQREQYF	TGTGCCACCACAGACCCTACGGGCCTTCAAAGGGAGCAGTACTTC	-	TRBJ2-7	-	TRBV15
CASSLAVPTDTQYF	TGTGCCAGCAGCTTAGCGGTCCCCACAGATACGCAGTATTTT	few	TRBJ2-3	-	TRBV11-2
CASSLSGGEVYEQYF	TGTGCCAGCAGTTTATCGGGGGGAGAGGTTTACGAGCAGTACTTC	-	TRBJ2-7	-	TRBV27
CASSPWEGTETQYF	TGTGCCAGCAGTCCCTGGGAGGGCACCGAGACCCAGTACTTC	-	TRBJ2-5	TRBD2	TRBV25-1
CASSVRTSYNSPLHF	TGTGCCAGCAGTGTTCGTACCTCCTATAATTCACCCCTCCACTTT	-	TRBJ1-6	-	TRBV6-1
CASSALGGVYNEQFF	TGTGCCAGCAGCGCTCTAGGGGGGGTCTACAATGAGCAGTTCTTC	-	TRBJ2-1	-	TRBV7-9
CASSPWPLSYEQYF	TGTGCCAGCAGCCCATGGCCCCTCTCCTACGAGCAGTACTTC	-	TRBJ2-7	-	TRBV7-8
CASSFNSVAYEQYF	TGCGCCAGCAGCTTTAATAGCGTCGCCTACGAGCAGTACTTC	-	TRBJ2-7	-	TRBV5-1
CASSFASGNEQFF	TGTGCCAGCAGCTTCGCTAGCGGGAATGAGCAGTTCTTC	-	TRBJ2-1	TRBD2	TRBV7-6
CAILLGGYEQFF	TGTGCCATCCTCTTAGGGGGCTATGAGCAGTTCTTC	-	TRBJ2-1	TRBD1	TRBV11-2
CASSSTDRGRDEKLFF	TGTGCCAGCAGCTCGACGGACAGGGGAAGAGATGAAAAACTGTTTTTT	medium-sized	TRBJ1-4	TRBD1	TRBV7-9